This TCR beta chain was observed in a study of Ad26.COV2.S vaccination and SARS-CoV-2 variants. The CDR3 has 16 residues. This clone was seen a handful of times. Generated by immunoSEQ multiplex PCR, the TCRdb table keeps only in-frame clones and is missing some. Among around 100,000 clones listed, 80% were seen once. The sample was peripheral blood, taken after recovery from COVID-19. The sequence came from a human donor who had recovered from COVID-19. The J gene is TRBJ1-1, the V gene TRBV21-1; no DNA check was done on the table's D call, TRBD1. TRBV21-1 has pseudogene status. The CDR3 sequence is CASPEDRGLPNTEAFF. Written as DNA, the CDR3 is TGTGCCAGCCCCGAGGACAGGGGGCTTCCGAACACTGAAGCTTTCTTT.